These T cell receptor beta chains were read from a single sample in a study of identical twins. TCRdb processed the 5' RACE reads anew with MiXCR; each CDR3 protein has one entry. The repertoire holds about 220,000 distinct CDR3 sequences, with over 5% as singletons. These records were also assigned to another study, of T cells expressing NK-cell markers.

Sequenced material: CD8+ T cells sorted from blood. Every receptor here comes from a woman under 30 in good health. Each CDR3 is given with its conserved first and last residue. The D gene is left open where the match is weak. Clone size appears in some rows only: once, few, many, or a class for an expanded clone.

>-|many|TRBV5-1|TRBJ2-3
TGCGCCAGCAGCCACGATAGCGCGGGGACAGATACGCAGTATTTT
CASSHDSAGTDTQYF
>-|few|TRBV4-2|TRBJ2-5
TGTGCCAGCAGCCGAATACAGACTGGGGTGGGGGAGACCCAGTACTTC
CASSRIQTGVGETQYF
>-|many|TRBV29-1|TRBJ2-7
TGCAGCGTTGGGGGGGACCCCCACTACGAGCAGTACTTC
CSVGGDPHYEQYF
>-|many|TRBV24-1|TRBJ2-1
TGTGCCACCAGTGATTCGGGGTTGGGCGATGAGCAGTTCTTC
CATSDSGLGDEQFF
>-|many|TRBV5-1|TRBJ2-2
TGCGCCAGCAGCTTGGCCTTGGACACCGGGGAGCTGTTTTTT
CASSLALDTGELFF
>-|many|TRBV12-3/TRBV12-4|TRBJ2-1
TGTGCCAGCAGTTCGGGCCTAGGGCAGTTCTTC
CASSSGLGQFF
>TRBD2|few|TRBV3-1|TRBJ2-1
TGTGCCAGCAGCGTAAGCGGGAGTCACTCCTACAATGAGCAGTTCTTC
CASSVSGSHSYNEQFF
>TRBD2|few|TRBV29-1|TRBJ2-7
TGCAGCGTTGAAAGCGGGACCGGGACTACGTTCTACGAGCAGTACTTC
CSVESGTGTTFYEQYF
>-|-|TRBV3-1|TRBJ2-3
TGTGCCAGCAGCCAAGATGAGAGGAGTGATACGCAGTATTTT
CASSQDERSDTQYF
>-|few|TRBV2|TRBJ2-1
TGTGCCAGCAGTGTATCGAGGTGGACGAGCTCCTACAATGAGCAGTTCTTC
CASSVSRWTSSYNEQFF
>-|many|TRBV27|TRBJ2-1
TGTGCCAGCAGTTTTGGGGTAGGTGAGCAGTTCTTC
CASSFGVGEQFF
>TRBD2|-|TRBV12-3/TRBV12-4|TRBJ2-3
TGTGCCAGCAGTTGGGGACTAGCGGGACCGACTGGGGGTCCCCATCCTACGCAGTATTTT
CASSWGLAGPTGGPHPTQYF
>-|-|TRBV4-3|TRBJ2-7
TGCGCCAGCAGCCAATCGCGGCGGGGCTCCTACGAGCAGTACTTC
CASSQSRRGSYEQYF
>-|-|TRBV7-2|TRBJ2-7
TGTGCCAGCAGCTTCACCAGGGCGTACGAGCAGTACTTC
CASSFTRAYEQYF
>-|few|TRBV5-1|TRBJ1-1
TGCGCCAGCAGCGTCGAACAGGGTTTGGGTGAAGCTTTCTTT
CASSVEQGLGEAFF
>-|few|TRBV6-5|TRBJ2-1
TGTGCCAGCAGTTACTCGGGGCTAGACAATGAGCAGTTCTTC
CASSYSGLDNEQFF
>TRBD1|many|TRBV7-8|TRBJ2-3
TGTGCCAGCAGCTTAGCCACAGGGGGGCTCACAGATACGCAGTATTTT
CASSLATGGLTDTQYF
>TRBD2|few|TRBV5-6|TRBJ2-1
TGTGCCAGCAGCTTGGGGCAGCGGGGCTACTACAATGAGCAGTTCTTC
CASSLGQRGYYNEQFF
>-|-|TRBV12-3/TRBV12-4|TRBJ2-4
TGTGCCAGCAGTTTAGACGCGGACATTCAGTACTTC
CASSLDADIQYF
>-|-|TRBV29-1|TRBJ1-2
TGCAGCGTTGGCGGGGTCACCTTC
CSVGGVTF
>-|few|TRBV6-2/TRBV6-3|TRBJ2-1
TGTGCCAGCAGTTACGGTCTCAACAATGAGCAGTTCTTC
CASSYGLNNEQFF
>TRBD1|few|TRBV29-1|TRBJ2-1
TGCAGCGTTGAAGACCCCCTACAGGGGCGCTACAATGAGCAGTTCTTC
CSVEDPLQGRYNEQFF
>TRBD2|few|TRBV5-6|TRBJ2-3
TGTGCCAGCAGCTTCCTGACTAGCGGGGGCCTCGATACGCAGTATTTT
CASSFLTSGGLDTQYF
>-|few|TRBV7-6|TRBJ2-6
TGTGCCAGCAGCTGGGAGACAGGCCCGGGCTCTGGGGCCAACGTCCTGACTTTC
CASSWETGPGSGANVLTF
>-|many|TRBV9|TRBJ2-3
TGTGCCAGCAGCGTAGTCGGGCCCCCAGATACGCAGTATTTT
CASSVVGPPDTQYF
>TRBD2|few|TRBV20-1|TRBJ2-5
TGCAGTGTTCGACTAGCGGGAGGAGAGACCCAGTACTTC
CSVRLAGGETQYF
>-|many|TRBV7-9|TRBJ2-1
TGTGCCCTAGACTGGGGTGAGCAGTTCTTC
CALDWGEQFF
>TRBD2|many|TRBV12-3/TRBV12-4|TRBJ2-2
TGTGCCAGCAGTCTCTCAGTAGTGCGGGAGGGCCCCGGGGAGCTGTTTTTT
CASSLSVVREGPGELFF
>-|many|TRBV5-1|TRBJ2-7
TGCGCCAGCAGCTTGGTGCGAAACGAGCAGTACTTC
CASSLVRNEQYF
>TRBD1|few|TRBV14|TRBJ2-2
TGTGCCAGCAGCGAAAGCGGACAGGGAAACCTTGGAACCGGGGAGCTGTTTTTT
CASSESGQGNLGTGELFF
>-|many|TRBV9|TRBJ2-3
TGTGCCAGCAGCGTAGATACGGGGGCCACAGATACGCAGTATTTT
CASSVDTGATDTQYF
>-|few|TRBV10-2|TRBJ1-2
TGCGCCAGCAGTGAGGGGTTTACAGGAACCCCCCATGGCTACACCTTC
CASSEGFTGTPHGYTF
>-|few|TRBV7-9|TRBJ2-3
TGTGCCAGCAGCCCGTTAGAGGGTGCCACAGATACGCAGTATTTT
CASSPLEGATDTQYF
>TRBD2|many|TRBV29-1|TRBJ2-1
TGCAGCGAACGGGAGGTCGGGAATGAGCAGTTCTTC
CSEREVGNEQFF
>TRBD2|many|TRBV13|TRBJ2-7
TGTGCCAGCAGAAATAGCGGGGGGACAAGCTCCTACGAGCAGTACTTC
CASRNSGGTSSYEQYF
>-|many|TRBV24-1|TRBJ1-1
TGTGCCACCAGTGATTATTACGCGTACCCTGAAGCTTTCTTT
CATSDYYAYPEAFF
>-|-|TRBV12-1|TRBJ2-3
TGTGCCAGCAGCTTTGGGGGACTAGCGGGAGTTCCGGATACGCAGTATTTT
CASSFGGLAGVPDTQYF
>-|many|TRBV20-1|TRBJ2-3
TGCAGCCACAAGACAGGCCCTAGCACAGATACGCAGTATTTT
CSHKTGPSTDTQYF